The rows below give T cell receptor beta chains drawn from one sample of a study of shared clonotypes between healthy human individuals. Measured with immunoSEQ multiplex PCR; TCRdb has only the in-frame clones, and not every one. The profile covers hundreds of thousands of clones, with 95% to 97% appearing a single time and 0.11% taken by the ten largest. Specimen: naive CD8+ T cells sorted from blood. Receptors were obtained from a woman in her 30s in good health. Each CDR3 is given with its conserved first and last residue. The order of the fields is clone size, V gene, D gene, J gene, CDR3 DNA, CDR3 protein. A D gene is named only where the DNA matches it firmly. Size tells how often a clone was seen (once, few, many) or the class of an expanded clone, and some rows leave it out.

size: NA
V: TRBV27
D: NA
J: TRBJ2-7
DNA: TGTGCCAGCAGTTTGGGGGCAGTCCCTTACGAGCAGTACTTC
CDR3: CASSLGAVPYEQYF

size: once
V: TRBV19
D: NA
J: TRBJ2-1
DNA: TGTGCCAGTAGTGCGGAGTACAATGAGCAGTTCTTC
CDR3: CASSAEYNEQFF

size: NA
V: TRBV6-6
D: NA
J: TRBJ1-1
DNA: TGTGCCAGCGAATCCAGGGGGAACACTGAAGCTTTCTTT
CDR3: CASESRGNTEAFF

size: NA
V: TRBV11-2
D: NA
J: TRBJ2-7
DNA: TGTGCCAGCAGTCGGGGGTGGCAGGGGCAGGAGGTTACCGTCGACGAGCAGTACTTC
CDR3: CASSRGWQGQEVTVDEQYF

size: once
V: TRBV19
D: NA
J: TRBJ1-1
DNA: TGTGCCAGTAGCCCTGGACAATTAGGCGATGCCAACACTGAAGCTTTCTTT
CDR3: CASSPGQLGDANTEAFF

size: NA
V: TRBV9
D: NA
J: TRBJ2-1
DNA: TGTGCCAGCGGCCATGCCTCCTACAATGAGCAGTTCTTC
CDR3: CASGHASYNEQFF

size: NA
V: TRBV19
D: NA
J: TRBJ1-1
DNA: TGTGCCAGTAGTATAGATCATGGGGTTGGCCCCGAAGCTTTCTTT
CDR3: CASSIDHGVGPEAFF

size: NA
V: TRBV2
D: TRBD1
J: TRBJ1-4
DNA: TGTGCCAGCAGTGAACGGACAGGTCTTAGGGAAAAACTGTTTTTT
CDR3: CASSERTGLREKLFF

size: NA
V: TRBV28
D: NA
J: TRBJ2-7
DNA: TGTGCCAGCAGCCTGGGGACGGCCCTTTACGAGCAGTACTTC
CDR3: CASSLGTALYEQYF

size: NA
V: TRBV27
D: TRBD1
J: TRBJ1-2
DNA: TGTGCCAGCAGTCCAGGGGGCGCGGACTATGGCTACACCTTC
CDR3: CASSPGGADYGYTF

size: once
V: TRBV5-1
D: NA
J: TRBJ2-7
DNA: TGCGCCAGCAGCGGTGACGGCTACGAGCAGTACTTC
CDR3: CASSGDGYEQYF

size: NA
V: TRBV9
D: NA
J: TRBJ2-1
DNA: TGTGCCAGCAGCGTAGTCCCCACTGCTCATGAGCAGTTCTTC
CDR3: CASSVVPTAHEQFF

size: NA
V: TRBV29-1
D: TRBD1
J: TRBJ2-7
DNA: TGCAGCGTTGACTTAGGGACAGGGCCCTACGAGCAGTACTTC
CDR3: CSVDLGTGPYEQYF

size: NA
V: TRBV27
D: TRBD1
J: TRBJ2-7
DNA: TGTGCCAGCAGGAACTTGAAAGGACAGGGGGGCTACGAGCAGTACTTC
CDR3: CASRNLKGQGGYEQYF

size: once
V: TRBV5-5
D: NA
J: TRBJ2-1
DNA: TGTGCCAGCAGGTACCCAGTAGGCGAGCAGTTCTTC
CDR3: CASRYPVGEQFF

size: NA
V: TRBV7-9
D: NA
J: TRBJ2-5
DNA: TGTGCCAGCAGGAGACAAGAGACCCAGTACTTC
CDR3: CASRRQETQYF

size: NA
V: TRBV27
D: NA
J: TRBJ2-1
DNA: TGTGCCAGCAGTCTCTCTCCCGGGACGGGGTACAATGAGCAGTTCTTC
CDR3: CASSLSPGTGYNEQFF

size: NA
V: TRBV11-2
D: NA
J: TRBJ2-5
DNA: TGTGCCAGCAGCCCTCCCAACAGGGACCAAGAGACCCAGTACTTC
CDR3: CASSPPNRDQETQYF

size: NA
V: TRBV28
D: NA
J: TRBJ1-5
DNA: TGTGCCAGCAGTTTATCGCACCTCAGGAGCAATCAGCCCCAGCATTTT
CDR3: CASSLSHLRSNQPQHF

size: NA
V: TRBV9
D: TRBD1
J: TRBJ1-2
DNA: TGTGCCAGCAGCGTAGCCGGGACAGATGGCTACACCTTC
CDR3: CASSVAGTDGYTF

size: NA
V: TRBV9
D: NA
J: TRBJ2-5
DNA: TGTGCCAGCAGAGTTGATGAGGGAGAGACCCAGTACTTC
CDR3: CASRVDEGETQYF

size: NA
V: TRBV7-9
D: TRBD2
J: TRBJ2-7
DNA: TGTGCCAGCAGCTTAGGACTAGCGGGCTCCTACGAGCAGTACTTC
CDR3: CASSLGLAGSYEQYF

size: NA
V: TRBV5-1
D: NA
J: TRBJ1-1
DNA: TGCGCCAGCAGCTTGAAATTGCTAAGGAGGGACACTGAAGCTTTCTTT
CDR3: CASSLKLLRRDTEAFF

size: once
V: TRBV10-2
D: NA
J: TRBJ1-2
DNA: TGCGCCAGCAGTGAGTCTGACAACTATGGCTACACCTTC
CDR3: CASSESDNYGYTF

size: NA
V: TRBV27
D: NA
J: TRBJ2-2
DNA: TGTGCCAGCAGTTCATCTTGGGAATTCACCGGGGAGCTGTTTTTT
CDR3: CASSSSWEFTGELFF

size: NA
V: TRBV19
D: TRBD1
J: TRBJ2-7
DNA: TGTGCCAGTAGTGCCGGACAGGGCCTCTCCTACGAGCAGTACTTC
CDR3: CASSAGQGLSYEQYF

size: NA
V: TRBV4-1
D: TRBD1
J: TRBJ2-7
DNA: TGCGCCAGCAGCCAAGGATTTCCGCCGAGACAGGGGGCTCACGAGCAGTACTTC
CDR3: CASSQGFPPRQGAHEQYF

size: NA
V: TRBV2
D: NA
J: TRBJ1-2
DNA: TGTGCCCGCCGGGACGGACATGGCTACACCTTC
CDR3: CARRDGHGYTF

size: NA
V: TRBV11-2
D: NA
J: TRBJ1-4
DNA: TGTGCCAGCAGCTTAGTACTGGGGGCGCCCACTAATGAAAAACTGTTTTTT
CDR3: CASSLVLGAPTNEKLFF

size: NA
V: TRBV5-4
D: NA
J: TRBJ2-7
DNA: TGTGCCAGCAGCTTGGGTCCGGGGATATCACGGGAGCAGTACTTC
CDR3: CASSLGPGISREQYF

size: NA
V: TRBV6-1
D: TRBD2
J: TRBJ2-7
DNA: TGTGCCAGCATCCATGCCGGGGGGGCGTTGGAGCAGTACTTC
CDR3: CASIHAGGALEQYF

size: NA
V: TRBV10-3
D: TRBD1
J: TRBJ2-7
DNA: TGTGCCATCAGTCATACACAGGGGTTCTCCTACGAGCAGTACTTC
CDR3: CAISHTQGFSYEQYF

size: NA
V: TRBV29-1
D: NA
J: TRBJ2-7
DNA: TGCAGCGTTGAGGTTGGCTACGAGCAGTACTTC
CDR3: CSVEVGYEQYF

size: NA
V: TRBV25-1
D: NA
J: TRBJ1-1
DNA: TGTGCCAGCAGCCCCCCGGGGGTGAACACTGAAGCTTTCTTT
CDR3: CASSPPGVNTEAFF

size: NA
V: TRBV5-1
D: TRBD1
J: TRBJ2-1
DNA: TGCGCCAGCAGCGGGGACAGGGCCAATGAGCAGTTCTTC
CDR3: CASSGDRANEQFF

size: once
V: TRBV5-6
D: TRBD2
J: TRBJ2-7
DNA: TGTGCCAGCAGTCCGAGCGGGAGCGGCTACGAGCAGTACTTC
CDR3: CASSPSGSGYEQYF

size: NA
V: TRBV27
D: NA
J: TRBJ1-1
DNA: TGTGCCAGCAGTTCAATGCGGAGCCCTGAAGCTTTCTTT
CDR3: CASSSMRSPEAFF

size: NA
V: TRBV5-4
D: NA
J: TRBJ2-3
DNA: TGTGCCAGCAGCCTACTGAGGACTAGCACAGATACGCAGTATTTT
CDR3: CASSLLRTSTDTQYF

size: NA
V: TRBV27
D: NA
J: TRBJ2-5
DNA: TGTGCCAGCAGTTCCACCGGGAAGCGGGAGACCCAGTACTTC
CDR3: CASSSTGKRETQYF

size: NA
V: TRBV27
D: TRBD1
J: TRBJ2-7
DNA: TGTGCCAGCAGCGGGGGACAGGGAAAGTTAATGTCCTACGAGCAGTACTTC
CDR3: CASSGGQGKLMSYEQYF

size: NA
V: TRBV10-3
D: TRBD2
J: TRBJ2-3
DNA: TGTGCCATCAGTGAGAGGATAGCGGGAGGCCACTTCACCTGGGCAGATACGCAGTATTTT
CDR3: CAISERIAGGHFTWADTQYF

size: NA
V: TRBV6-5
D: TRBD1
J: TRBJ1-2
DNA: TGTGCCAGCAGTTTACTACAGGGGTCAGATGGCTACACCTTC
CDR3: CASSLLQGSDGYTF

size: NA
V: TRBV7-9
D: TRBD1
J: TRBJ2-7
DNA: TGTGCCAGCAGCTTAGATTTAGGGACAGGGGTCTCCTACGAGCAGTACTTC
CDR3: CASSLDLGTGVSYEQYF

size: few
V: TRBV7-6
D: NA
J: TRBJ1-5
DNA: TGTGCCAGCAGCTCAGATTTGTGGACAGGCAATCAGCCCCAGCATTTT
CDR3: CASSSDLWTGNQPQHF

size: NA
V: TRBV28
D: NA
J: TRBJ1-6
DNA: TGTGCCAGCAGGACAGGAAGGGACAATTCACCCCTCCACTTT
CDR3: CASRTGRDNSPLHF

size: NA
V: TRBV19
D: NA
J: TRBJ2-1
DNA: TGTGCCAGTAGCCCCGGACTCAATGAGCAGTTCTTC
CDR3: CASSPGLNEQFF

size: NA
V: TRBV2
D: TRBD1
J: TRBJ2-1
DNA: TGTGCCAGCAGTTCCCGGGACAGGGTCTATGAGCAGTTCTTC
CDR3: CASSSRDRVYEQFF

size: NA
V: TRBV27
D: TRBD1
J: TRBJ2-2
DNA: TGTGCCAGCAGTTTGGGTTGGACAGGGCGCACCGGGGAGCTGTTTTTT
CDR3: CASSLGWTGRTGELFF

size: NA
V: TRBV29-1
D: TRBD2
J: TRBJ2-7
DNA: TGCAGCGTTGAAGATGGACTAGCAGTCAGGCAGTACTTC
CDR3: CSVEDGLAVRQYF

size: NA
V: TRBV11-2
D: TRBD1
J: TRBJ2-1
DNA: TGTGCCAGCACCTACAACGGACAGGGGGCTTACAATGAGCAGTTCTTC
CDR3: CASTYNGQGAYNEQFF

size: NA
V: TRBV10-3
D: NA
J: TRBJ2-2
DNA: TGTGCCGGCATGGACGGGGACCTAGTGGTTCCCGGGGAGCTGTTTTTT
CDR3: CAGMDGDLVVPGELFF

size: NA
V: TRBV28
D: NA
J: TRBJ1-1
DNA: TGTGCCAGCAGTTTTTCCAACAAGAACACTGAAGCTTTCTTT
CDR3: CASSFSNKNTEAFF

size: NA
V: TRBV7-9
D: TRBD1
J: TRBJ1-1
DNA: TGTGCCAGCAGCTTTGGACAGGGAGAGAACACTGAAGCTTTCTTT
CDR3: CASSFGQGENTEAFF